The clone carrying this T cell receptor beta chain was counted many times. The antigen remains unidentified. 5'RACE generated cDNA with 10-nucleotide random UMIs. Via MiXCR, TCRdb re-called the 5' RACE reads, giving one row per CDR3 protein. The table lists under 45,000 distinct CDR3 sequences, 2.5% of them singletons. Germline trimming cut 3 bases from V and 2 bases from J; bases unmatched to any gene: 1. Per germline, CDR1 LGHDT and CDR2 YNNKEL (reference sequence). The CDR3 is 14 residues long. The data derive from a study of neurological immune-mediated disorders. Study-level results: CDR3 amino acid sequences of expanded clones were not shared across subjects, a result suggesting private repertoires in all groups. TCR clonal expansion peaked in HTLV-1-associated myelopathy patients and was lowest in multiple sclerosis patients.

The TCR sequence derives from a man aged 45 to 65 with multiple sclerosis. The gene calls are TRBV3-1 and TRBJ2-7; 10 nucleotides agree with TRBD1. What was sequenced was PBMCs. DNA of the CDR3: TGTGCCAGCAGCCATGGACAGGGGGCCTACGAGCAGTACTTC. It codes for CASSHGQGAYEQYF.